A single sample gave rise to the 21 T cell receptor beta chains below, sequenced in a study of siplizumab effects on memory and regulatory T cells. Cells from the mixed lymphocyte reaction underwent coculture for approximately 6 days at 37 degrees C. The protocol was immunoSEQ multiplex PCR, while the TCRdb copy is restricted to in-frame clones and leaves out a portion. The table shows about 990 clones, with around 69% occurring only once. These receptors have no identified antigens. Input material: CFSE-low (dividing) CD8+ T cells sorted from an allogeneic mixed lymphocyte reaction. The receptors come from a human donor in good health; the cells came from an allogeneic mixed lymphocyte reaction.

The V call is TRBV11-2, the J call TRBJ2-3, with no clear D. V shed 4 bases and J shed 5 bases, with 10 bases lying between them. The V gene's germline CDR1 is SGHAT and CDR2 FQNNGV. The CDR3 contains 13 residues. This CDR3 reads CASSSHSGDTQYF. DNA for the CDR3: TGTGCCAGCAGCTCCCACTCGGGAGATACGCAGTATTTT.

J is TRBJ1-1 and V is TRBV27; TRBD1 is a possible D gene (6 bases). The V end lost 2 bases, the J end lost 1 base, and 11 bases lay between the germline ends. The CDR3 runs to 15 residues. Germline-derived CDR1 and CDR2 are MNHEY and SMNVEV (reference sequence). For the CDR3, the DNA is TGTGCCAGCAGTTTAGGGGGCCCTGGGAACACTGAAGCTTTCTTT. Its protein product is CASSLGGPGNTEAFF.

The chain is built from TRBV7-6 and TRBJ2-5, with D maybe TRBD2 (8 bases). The J call could be wrong; TRBJ2-7 is a better fit for the DNA end. CDR3 length: 14 residues. In germline, CDR1 is SGHVS, CDR2 FNYEAQ. The CDR3 nucleotides read TGTGCCAGCAGCCCAGGGGGACTAGATTACGAGCAGTACTTC. Its protein product is CASSPGGLDYEQYF.

The rearrangement links TRBV5-6 to TRBJ1-3; D is undetermined. The CDR3 totals 14 residues. Trimming cost V 0 bases and J 10 bases, with 14 bases left between them. Germline assignment: CDR1 SGHDT and CDR2 YYEEEE. Written as DNA, the CDR3 is TGTGCCAGCAGCTTGGGTTTCTCGGCCACAACCATATATTTT. It encodes CASSLGFSATTIYF.

This chain links TRBV28 with TRBJ2-7, with D perhaps TRBD1 or TRBD2 (5 bases each). Between the trimmed V and J ends, which lost 4 bases and 3 bases, there was a span of 7 bases. The CDR3 covers 12 residues. Germline assignment: CDR1 MDHEN and CDR2 SYDVKM. Here the CDR3 reads CASSWGIYEQYF. The CDR3, as DNA: TGTGCCAGCAGTTGGGGGATCTACGAGCAGTACTTC.

V and J are TRBV5-6 and TRBJ2-1; D uncertain. Germline V CDR1 and CDR2: SGHDT, YYEEEE. There are 13 residues in the CDR3. V was clipped by 0 bases and J by 4 bases, with 5 bases between them. The CDR3 is CASSLDLYNEQFF. The CDR3 DNA reads TGTGCCAGCAGCTTGGATCTATACAATGAGCAGTTCTTC.

The gene calls are TRBV7-6 and TRBJ1-1, with D perhaps TRBD1 (5 bases). The CDR3 contains 14 residues. Germline lookup yields CDR1 SGHVS and CDR2 FNYEAQ. Trimming took 5 bases from V and 1 from J, leaving 11 bases between them. The DNA of the CDR3 is TGTGCCAGCAGCCCTGGGGGGGAGAACACTGAAGCTTTCTTT. Translated, it gives CASSPGGENTEAFF.

The chain joins TRBV11-3 to TRBJ2-7; TRBD1 agrees at 8 bases. The germline V gene encodes CDR1 SGHNT and CDR2 YENEEA. The CDR3 is 13 residues long. The junction had 5 bases not matched to a gene; V was cut back by 7 bases and J by 3 bases. CDR3 bases: TGTGCCAGCACCGGGACAGGAGTCTACGAGCAGTACTTC. Protein sequence: CASTGTGVYEQYF.

The chain joins TRBV5-1 to TRBJ2-1; D ambiguous. V was trimmed by 0 bases and J by 5 bases, leaving 9 bases between them. Germline assignment: CDR1 SGHRS and CDR2 YFSETQ. This CDR3 is 14 amino acids long. The CDR3 protein is CASSLGGHNNEQFF. The CDR3, as DNA: TGCGCCAGCAGCTTGGGTGGTCACAACAATGAGCAGTTCTTC. The full variable domain, completed using reference TRBV5-1 and TRBJ2-1, is KAGVTQTPRYLIKTRGQQVTLSCSPISGHRSVSWYQQTPGQGLQFLFEYFSETQRNKGNFPGRFSGRQFSNSRSEMNVSTLELGDSALYLCASSLGGHNNEQFFGPGTRLTVL.

This clone was counted between two and nine times. The chain joins TRBV6-1 to TRBJ1-6; D not certain. Germline V gene sequence: CDR1 MNHNS, CDR2 SASEGT. The CDR3 is 16 amino acids. The V end lost 1 base, the J end lost 3 bases, and 10 bases lay between the germline ends. DNA of the CDR3: TGTGCCAGCAGTGAAGATCGCATTCTCTATAATTCACCCCTCCACTTT. This codes for CASSEDRILYNSPLHF.

This clone came up a few times. The J gene is TRBJ1-1, the V gene TRBV5-1, with D possibly being TRBD1 (5 bases). The CDR3 is 18 residues long. Germline V gives CDR1 SGHRS, CDR2 YFSETQ. The V gene lost 4 bases and the J gene lost 3 bases, with 25 bases spanning the gap. The CDR3 DNA reads as TGCGCCAGCAGCCCGAAGAGGGCAGGGAATTCATGGGACACTGAAGCTTTCTTT. This codes for CASSPKRAGNSWDTEAFF.

The DNA of the CDR3 is TGTGCCAGCAGCCCGGGGGGAGGGACTGAAGCTTTCTTT. It encodes CASSPGGGTEAFF. This chain links TRBV6-5 with TRBJ1-1; the D gene is possibly TRBD1 (5 bases). The V gene lost 6 bases and the J gene lost 5 bases, with 13 bases spanning the gap. Germline values: CDR1 MNHEY, CDR2 SVGAGI. CDR3 length equals 13 residues.

The J gene is TRBJ2-3, the V gene TRBV27; D may be TRBD1 or TRBD2 (5 bases each). The CDR3 is 15 residues long. Germline V lookup: CDR1 MNHEY, CDR2 SMNVEV (reference sequence). Trimming stripped 2 bases from V and 0 bases from J, with 9 bases between. The CDR3 here is CASSLVGPSTDTQYF. The DNA of the CDR3 is TGTGCCAGCAGTTTAGTGGGACCTAGCACAGATACGCAGTATTTT.

The chain carries TRBV9 and TRBJ1-1, with D unclear. V lost 0 bases and J 0 bases, leaving 9 bases between the germline ends. The CDR3 is 15 amino acids. Germline CDR1 is SGDLS and CDR2 is YYNGEE. This CDR3 is CASSVDHTLNTEAFF. The CDR3 region has the DNA TGTGCCAGCAGCGTAGATCACACGCTGAACACTGAAGCTTTCTTT.

This clone was seen only a few times. J is TRBJ2-5 and V is TRBV11-1; maybe TRBD1 (5 bases). CDR1 is SGHAT, CDR2 FQDESV, per germline (reference sequence). This CDR3 has 15 residues. V was trimmed by 6 bases and J by 5 bases, leaving 19 bases between them. In DNA form, the CDR3 reads TGTGCCAGCAGTCGTACCACAGGCGCCGGGGAGACCCAGTACTTC. It specifies CASSRTTGAGETQYF. Combining the CDR3 with reference TRBV11-1 and TRBJ2-5 gives the whole variable domain EAEVAQSPRYKITEKSQAVAFWCDPISGHATLYWYRQILGQGPELLVQFQDESVVDDSQLPKDRFSAERLKGVDSTLKIQPAELGDSAMYLCASSRTTGAGETQYFGPGTRLLVL.

This clone was counted once. The rearrangement uses TRBV5-1 and TRBJ1-2; a weak D match, TRBD1 (5 bases). Trimming pared 3 bases from V and 8 bases from J, leaving 14 bases between. The CDR3 runs to 13 residues. The germline V gene encodes CDR1 SGHRS and CDR2 YFSETQ. DNA of the CDR3: TGCGCCAGCAGCTCTAGTGGGGGTGGAGGCTACACCTTC. It specifies CASSSSGGGGYTF.

The CDR3 sequence: CASSLGHMNTEAFF. For the CDR3, the DNA is TGTGCCAGCAGTTTAGGACACATGAACACTGAAGCTTTCTTT. The chain is built from TRBV27 and TRBJ1-1; perhaps TRBD1 as D (5 bases). Germline V CDR1 and CDR2: MNHEY, SMNVEV (reference sequence). The V end lost 2 bases, the J end lost 0 bases, and 7 bases lay between the germline ends. This CDR3 comprises 14 residues.

This rearrangement joins TRBV27 to TRBJ1-2, with 11 bases lining up with TRBD1. V lost 5 bases to trimming and J lost 3 bases; unmatched junction nucleotides: 8. The CDR3 length is 16 residues. The germline gives CDR1 MNHEY, CDR2 SMNVEV (reference sequence). This CDR3 reads CASSPGTGGWYYGYTF. CDR3 sequence (DNA): TGTGCCAGCAGTCCCGGGACAGGGGGTTGGTACTATGGCTACACCTTC.

The chain has TRBV23-1 and TRBJ2-1; 8 bases line up with TRBD1. TRBV23-1 is identified as an open reading frame with a role that is uncertain. J gave up 8 bases and V 0 bases, and 0 bases lay outside the gene matches. The CDR3 length is 13 residues. The CDR3 reads CASSQSTGDEQFF. In nucleotides, the CDR3 is TGCGCCAGCAGTCAATCGACAGGGGATGAGCAGTTCTTC.

V gene TRBV6-5 combines with J gene TRBJ2-7; D unclear. V lost 4 bases to trimming and J lost 4 bases, with 5 bases between them. The CDR3 is made up of 11 amino acids. CDR1 is MNHEY, CDR2 SVGAGI, per germline. As DNA, the CDR3 is TGTGCCAGCAGTTTCAATTACGAGCAGTACTTC. It translates to CASSFNYEQYF.

The chain uses TRBV4-1 and TRBJ1-1; TRBD1 is a possible D gene (5 bases). Between the trimmed V and J ends, which lost 3 bases and 0 bases, there was a span of 11 bases. The CDR3 loop spans 15 amino acids. Germline V gene data show CDR1 as MGHRA and CDR2 as YSYEKL. Written as DNA, the CDR3 is TGCGCCAGCAGCCACCGATGGGGGATGAACACTGAAGCTTTCTTT. Translation gives CASSHRWGMNTEAFF.